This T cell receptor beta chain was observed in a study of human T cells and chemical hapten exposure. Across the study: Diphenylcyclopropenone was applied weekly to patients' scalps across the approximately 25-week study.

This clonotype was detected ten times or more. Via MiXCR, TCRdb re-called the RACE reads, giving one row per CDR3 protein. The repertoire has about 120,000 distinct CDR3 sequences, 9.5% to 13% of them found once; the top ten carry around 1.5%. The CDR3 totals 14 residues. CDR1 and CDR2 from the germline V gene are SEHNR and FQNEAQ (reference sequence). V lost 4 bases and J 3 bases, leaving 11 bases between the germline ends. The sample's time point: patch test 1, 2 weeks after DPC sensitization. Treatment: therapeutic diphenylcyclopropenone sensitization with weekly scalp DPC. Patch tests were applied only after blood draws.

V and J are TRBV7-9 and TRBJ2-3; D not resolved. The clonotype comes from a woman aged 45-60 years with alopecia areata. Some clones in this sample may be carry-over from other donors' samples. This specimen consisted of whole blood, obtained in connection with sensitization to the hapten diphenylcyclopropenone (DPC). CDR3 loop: CASSSPLMTDTQYF. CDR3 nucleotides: TGTGCCAGCAGCTCCCCACTTATGACAGATACGCAGTATTTT.